The entry that follows covers one T cell receptor beta chain sequence. The antigen remains unidentified. The CDR3 has 14 amino acids. The germline gives CDR1 SEHNR, CDR2 FQNEAQ (reference sequence). V gave up 3 bases and J gave up 6 bases, with 13 bases separating them. It was by quantitative 5'-RACE with molecular barcodes that TCR beta libraries were made. Each CDR3 protein is one row after TCRdb ran MiXCR on the 5' RACE reads. Of hundreds of thousands of distinct CDR3 sequences listed, roughly 18% were seen once; the top ten hold about 42%. This specimen belongs to a study of CD8 T cells in ankylosing spondylitis. Regarding the study as a whole: Within matched ankylosing spondylitis synovial fluid, disease-linked clones were reportedly significantly enriched. The study identified a TCR beta motif of fewer than 10 highly homologous variants that appeared characteristic of ankylosing spondylitis blood. Disease-linked clones were CD8+ and relatively rare in peripheral blood. In reactive arthritis synovial fluid and blood, some motif variants had been reported before.

The chain uses TRBV7-9 and TRBJ2-3; D may be TRBD1 or TRBD2 (5 bases each). The clonotype originates from a male donor with ankylosing spondylitis. Specimen: blood, either unsorted or a sorted T cell fraction (not recorded which). The CDR3 sequence is CASSLGPPGDTQYF. CDR3 in DNA: TGTGCCAGCAGCTTGGGACCCCCTGGGGATACGCAGTATTTT.